Below, 3 T cell receptor beta chains from the same sample are listed, as sequenced in a study of human T cells and chemical hapten exposure. Specified time point: patch test 1, 2 weeks after DPC sensitization. Treatment noted: therapeutic diphenylcyclopropenone sensitization with weekly scalp DPC. One entry per CDR3 protein, called by TCRdb with MiXCR from the RACE reads. The table shows approximately 57,000 distinct CDR3 sequences, with about 9% occurring only once. This specimen consisted of whole blood, obtained in connection with sensitization to the hapten diphenylcyclopropenone (DPC). Receptors were obtained from a woman in her thirties or forties with alopecia areata. Some clones in this sample may be carry-over from other donors' samples.

CDR3: CASSSMGSGGGTQYF. CDR3 nucleotide sequence: TGTGCCAGCAGCTCCATGGGGAGCGGGGGGGGTACGCAGTATTTT. The chain links TRBV9 to TRBJ2-3; 10 positions agree with TRBD2. The length of the CDR3 is 15 residues. Germline CDR1 and CDR2: SGDLS and YYNGEE. V lost 4 bases and J lost 8; bases outside the gene matches: 10.

The V call is TRBV6-2 or TRBV6-3, the J call TRBJ1-1, with D unclear. The V end was cut by 6 bases, the J end by 8 bases, with 16 bases between. Germline lookup yields CDR1 MNHEY and CDR2 SVGEGT. CDR3 size: 13 residues. CDR3: CASSLSGVVEAFF. CDR3 sequence (DNA): TGTGCCAGCAGCCTTTCAGGCGTCGTGGAAGCTTTCTTT.

This clonotype was recorded once. The genes are TRBV5-1 and TRBJ2-5; no clear D. CDR3 size: 12 residues. The germline gives CDR1 SGHRS, CDR2 YFSETQ. V lost 5 bases and J 1 base, leaving 6 bases between the germline ends. In DNA, the CDR3 is TGCGCCAGCAGGGTTAGCCAAGAGACCCAGTACTTC. It encodes CASRVSQETQYF.